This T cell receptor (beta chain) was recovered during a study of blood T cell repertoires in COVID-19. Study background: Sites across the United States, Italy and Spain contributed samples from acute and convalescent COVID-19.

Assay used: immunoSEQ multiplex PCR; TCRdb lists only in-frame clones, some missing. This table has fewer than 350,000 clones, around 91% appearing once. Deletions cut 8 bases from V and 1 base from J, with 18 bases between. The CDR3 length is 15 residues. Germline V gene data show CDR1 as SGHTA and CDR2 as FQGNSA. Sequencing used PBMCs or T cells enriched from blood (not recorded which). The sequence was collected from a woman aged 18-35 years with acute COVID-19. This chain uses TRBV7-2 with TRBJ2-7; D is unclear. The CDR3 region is CASADQYKLSYEQYF. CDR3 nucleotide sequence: TGTGCCAGCGCAGACCAGTATAAACTATCCTACGAGCAGTACTTC.